This T cell receptor (beta chain) is from a study of cytomegalovirus exposure and HLA in healthy donors. PCR employed 60 Vbeta and 13 Jbeta primers. Some clones are missing from TCRdb's copy, which holds only in-frame ones; the method was immunoSEQ multiplex PCR. The sample yields about 140,000 clones, about 83% seen once. Study-level findings and limits: In a later analysis, TCR beta V- and J-gene trimming was associated with a missense DCLRE1C variant. Compared with the approximately 680-donor mean, an Asian-associated ancestry cluster reportedly had fewer N-insertions, according to a later analysis. As a later analysis showed, several of the most significant clusters appeared to be linked to common viral pathogens.

Concerning this clone: Antigen: not known.

The source of this sequence is a woman in her twenties or thirties in good health and CMV-seronegative. Source material: PBMCs.

DNA for the CDR3: TGTGCCACCGGGCGGGGGCGCCCCGGGTATGGCTACACCTTC. Its translation is CATGRGRPGYGYTF. The chain joins TRBV15 to TRBJ1-2, with D possibly matching TRBD1 (6 bases). This CDR3 is built from 14 residues. Germline CDR1 LNHNV, CDR2 YYDKDF (reference sequence). Trimming took off 8 bases at V and 5 bases at J, with 18 bases between the two ends.